A selection of T cell receptor beta chains follows, all from one sample in a study of cytomegalovirus exposure and HLA in healthy donors. Sequencing used immunoSEQ multiplex PCR; TCRdb keeps in-frame clones, though not all of them. The sample yields roughly 110,000 clones, about nine tenths seen once. Sequenced: PBMCs. The receptors originated from a woman under 30 in good health and CMV-seropositive. Each CDR3 is given with its conserved first and last residue. Fields, in order: J gene, D gene, V gene, clone size, CDR3 protein. The D gene is left open where the match is weak. Only part of the rows carry a size: once, few, many, or a class if the clone is expanded.

j_call: TRBJ1-2
d_call: TRBD1
v_call: TRBV5-6
clone_size: NA
cdr3_aa: CASSLGTGGAVGYTF

j_call: TRBJ2-1
d_call: TRBD2
v_call: TRBV4-1
clone_size: NA
cdr3_aa: CASSPGTTNEQFF

j_call: TRBJ1-1
d_call: NA
v_call: TRBV4-1
clone_size: few
cdr3_aa: CASSQDELAEAFF

j_call: TRBJ1-1
d_call: NA
v_call: TRBV28
clone_size: NA
cdr3_aa: CASSLAGTEAFF

j_call: TRBJ2-1
d_call: TRBD1
v_call: TRBV20-1
clone_size: NA
cdr3_aa: CSAGQGNEQFF

j_call: TRBJ1-3
d_call: TRBD1
v_call: TRBV19
clone_size: NA
cdr3_aa: CASTTGGAYPDTIYF

j_call: TRBJ2-1
d_call: NA
v_call: TRBV5-8
clone_size: NA
cdr3_aa: CASSLAPYSYNEQFF

j_call: TRBJ2-5
d_call: TRBD1
v_call: TRBV9
clone_size: NA
cdr3_aa: CASSLVDRGQETQYF

j_call: TRBJ2-7
d_call: TRBD2
v_call: TRBV2
clone_size: NA
cdr3_aa: CASRNSGTPSEQYF

j_call: TRBJ2-7
d_call: TRBD1
v_call: TRBV4-1
clone_size: NA
cdr3_aa: CASSPLWTGYEQYF

j_call: TRBJ2-5
d_call: NA
v_call: TRBV10-3
clone_size: NA
cdr3_aa: CAISEGGPGQYGAQYF

j_call: TRBJ2-5
d_call: TRBD1
v_call: TRBV4-1
clone_size: once
cdr3_aa: CASSQEMGQGLGTQYF

j_call: TRBJ2-5
d_call: NA
v_call: TRBV29-1
clone_size: NA
cdr3_aa: CSVVYSQETQYF

j_call: TRBJ2-7
d_call: TRBD1
v_call: TRBV30
clone_size: NA
cdr3_aa: CAWSVRRRAGGVSEQYF

j_call: TRBJ2-3
d_call: TRBD2
v_call: TRBV7-2
clone_size: NA
cdr3_aa: CASSLGGTNTDTQYF

j_call: TRBJ1-1
d_call: NA
v_call: TRBV7-8
clone_size: few
cdr3_aa: CASSPGQTANTEAFF

j_call: TRBJ2-3
d_call: TRBD1
v_call: TRBV15
clone_size: NA
cdr3_aa: CATARDRSTDTQYF

j_call: TRBJ2-3
d_call: NA
v_call: TRBV9
clone_size: NA
cdr3_aa: CASSVASTDTQYF

j_call: TRBJ2-1
d_call: NA
v_call: TRBV4-3
clone_size: NA
cdr3_aa: CASSQDSSNEQFF

j_call: TRBJ1-1
d_call: NA
v_call: TRBV10-3
clone_size: NA
cdr3_aa: CAISELPQGLGTEAFF

j_call: TRBJ2-7
d_call: NA
v_call: TRBV20-1
clone_size: few
cdr3_aa: CSAAQAYEQYF

j_call: TRBJ1-1
d_call: TRBD1
v_call: TRBV27
clone_size: NA
cdr3_aa: CASRDRGDLNTEAFF

j_call: TRBJ1-1
d_call: NA
v_call: TRBV19
clone_size: NA
cdr3_aa: CASSDQIGGTEAFF

j_call: TRBJ2-1
d_call: NA
v_call: TRBV27
clone_size: NA
cdr3_aa: CASQQEGRDEQFF

j_call: TRBJ2-1
d_call: TRBD2
v_call: TRBV9
clone_size: once
cdr3_aa: CASSVYGLAGGRYNEQFF

j_call: TRBJ2-2
d_call: TRBD2
v_call: TRBV9
clone_size: NA
cdr3_aa: CASSVDWGRGDTGELFF

j_call: TRBJ1-4
d_call: TRBD1
v_call: TRBV10-3
clone_size: NA
cdr3_aa: CAISAGGTNEKLFF

j_call: TRBJ2-2
d_call: TRBD2
v_call: TRBV9
clone_size: NA
cdr3_aa: CASSSGLDRAGTGELFF

j_call: TRBJ2-1
d_call: TRBD2
v_call: TRBV9
clone_size: NA
cdr3_aa: CASSVRTGGAENEQFF

j_call: TRBJ1-2
d_call: TRBD1
v_call: TRBV13
clone_size: once
cdr3_aa: CASSSRTGTYGYTF

j_call: TRBJ1-2
d_call: NA
v_call: TRBV5-6
clone_size: NA
cdr3_aa: CASSLDPNYGYTF

j_call: TRBJ2-4
d_call: TRBD1
v_call: TRBV28
clone_size: NA
cdr3_aa: CASSFLQGAYIQYF

j_call: TRBJ2-3
d_call: TRBD2
v_call: TRBV2
clone_size: once
cdr3_aa: CANHLGAGDQDTQYF

j_call: TRBJ2-5
d_call: TRBD1
v_call: TRBV2
clone_size: NA
cdr3_aa: CASDLGQDQETQYF

j_call: TRBJ1-2
d_call: TRBD1
v_call: TRBV6-6
clone_size: NA
cdr3_aa: CASSDTGAANYGYTF

j_call: TRBJ2-1
d_call: NA
v_call: TRBV7-9
clone_size: NA
cdr3_aa: CASSSRTPRVNEQFF

j_call: TRBJ2-1
d_call: NA
v_call: TRBV9
clone_size: NA
cdr3_aa: CASSARGSEQFF

j_call: TRBJ1-1
d_call: TRBD1
v_call: TRBV19
clone_size: NA
cdr3_aa: CASSMRQGIEAFF

j_call: TRBJ2-1
d_call: NA
v_call: TRBV10-2
clone_size: NA
cdr3_aa: CASSTANNEQFF

j_call: TRBJ1-6
d_call: NA
v_call: TRBV5-5
clone_size: NA
cdr3_aa: CASDSDLSSPLHF

j_call: TRBJ2-1
d_call: NA
v_call: TRBV5-6
clone_size: NA
cdr3_aa: CASSLKRYEQFF

j_call: TRBJ2-1
d_call: TRBD1
v_call: TRBV9
clone_size: once
cdr3_aa: CASSANRGEQFF